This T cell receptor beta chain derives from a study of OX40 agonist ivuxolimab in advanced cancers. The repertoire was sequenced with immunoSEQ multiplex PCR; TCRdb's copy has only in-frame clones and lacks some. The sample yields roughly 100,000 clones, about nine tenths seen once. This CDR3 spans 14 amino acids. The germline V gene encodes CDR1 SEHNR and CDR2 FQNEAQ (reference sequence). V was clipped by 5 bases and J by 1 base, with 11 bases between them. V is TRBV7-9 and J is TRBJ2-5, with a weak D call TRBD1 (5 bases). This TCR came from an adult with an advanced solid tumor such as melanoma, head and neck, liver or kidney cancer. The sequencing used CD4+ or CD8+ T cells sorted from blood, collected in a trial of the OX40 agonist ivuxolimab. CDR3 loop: CASSPQGGQETQYF. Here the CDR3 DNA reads TGTGCCAGCAGCCCTCAGGGTGGCCAAGAGACCCAGTACTTC.